The present entry profiles one T cell receptor beta chain with its context. Assay used: immunoSEQ multiplex PCR; TCRdb lists only in-frame clones, some missing. The sample consists of more than 75,000 clones, about 94% of them appearing once. The sample originates from a study of technical replicates of blood from a few donors. Germline CDR1 and CDR2: SGHDT and YYEEEE. Trimming removed 4 bases from V and 4 bases from J; junction bases left unmatched: 8. This CDR3 is built from 15 residues. Sequencing was done on a sample of T cells isolated from PBMCs. J is TRBJ2-5 and V is TRBV5-6; 9 nucleotides line up with TRBD2. The TCR originated in a human donor in good health. CDR3 nucleotide sequence: TGTGCCAGCAGCCGTGGGACTAGCACTATAGAGACCCAGTACTTC. This encodes CASSRGTSTIETQYF.